The source of this T cell receptor beta chain is a study of blood T cell repertoires in COVID-19. Study details: Whether acute or convalescent, the COVID-19 samples came from the United States, Italy and Spain. T cells, B-cell-depleted T cells, or PBMCs provided the cDNA or gDNA that served as material.

V lost 2 bases to trimming and J lost 5 bases; unmatched junction nucleotides: 0. This CDR3 contains 13 residues. Germline V lookup: CDR1 SGHNT, CDR2 YYREEE (reference sequence). In the source study's methods: Amplifying reference gene primers gave estimates of nucleated cell counts. The assay was immunoSEQ multiplex PCR, and TCRdb's table has in-frame clones only and misses some. V, J and clone size are those of that table, while D and trimming were read from the DNA. The data show 35,000 to 40,000 clones, around nine tenths seen once. The chain uses TRBV5-4 and TRBJ2-2, with 7 nucleotides matching TRBD1. The sequenced sample consisted of peripheral blood. The sequence derives from a man in his 60s with active COVID-19. The CDR3 DNA sequence: TGTGCCAGCAGCTTACAGGGGACCGGGGAGCTGTTTTTT. Translation gives CASSLQGTGELFF.